Listed here are 23 T cell receptor beta chains from one sample, sequenced in a study of human T cells and chemical hapten exposure. From the RACE reads, TCRdb called clonotypes with MiXCR, one entry per CDR3 protein. This table has about 82,000 distinct CDR3 sequences, about 11% appearing once. As for time point: patch test 1, 2 weeks after DPC sensitization. Treatment: therapeutic diphenylcyclopropenone sensitization with weekly scalp DPC. The source was whole blood, collected in connection with sensitization to the hapten diphenylcyclopropenone (DPC). These receptors were collected from a woman in her 50s with alopecia areata. Some clones in this sample may be carry-over from other donors' samples.

This sequence joins TRBV15 and TRBJ1-5, with D tentatively TRBD1 (6 bases). The V end lost 0 bases, the J end lost 6 bases, and 15 bases lay between the germline ends. Looked up from germline, CDR1 is LNHNV and CDR2 is YYDKDF (reference sequence). The CDR3 totals 16 residues. CDR3 amino acids: CATSRDTGLVSQPQHF. Written as DNA, the CDR3 is TGTGCCACCAGCAGAGATACAGGGTTAGTTTCTCAGCCCCAGCATTTT.

The chain couples TRBV29-1 to TRBJ1-1; D is unclear. Per the germline V gene, CDR1 is SQVTM and CDR2 is ANQGSEA. Trimming stripped 7 bases from V and 13 bases from J, with 16 bases between. The CDR3 runs 10 residues. The chain's CDR3 is CSANSLVDFF. CDR3 sequence (DNA): TGCAGCGCGAACAGCTTGGTAGATTTCTTT.

A few counts support this clonotype. The chain joins TRBV29-1 to TRBJ1-1; perhaps TRBD1 as D (5 bases). Germline V gives CDR1 SQVTM, CDR2 ANQGSEA. The CDR3 has 13 residues. Deletions cut 6 bases from V and 1 base from J, with 12 bases between. Here the CDR3 reads CSVQETQNTEAFF. The CDR3 DNA is TGCAGCGTACAGGAGACCCAGAACACTGAAGCTTTCTTT. Full variable domain (missing parts from reference TRBV29-1 and TRBJ1-1): SAVISQKPSRDICQRGTSLTIQCQVDSQVTMMFWYRQQPGQSLTLIATANQGSEATYESGFVIDKFPISRPNLTFSTLTVSNMSPEDSSIYLCSVQETQNTEAFFGQGTRLTVV.

The chain employs TRBV6-4 and TRBJ2-1; 8 nucleotides agree with TRBD2. Losses at the gene ends were 5 bases for V and 5 bases for J; bases not matched to a gene: 8. Germline assignment: CDR1 MRHNA and CDR2 SNTAGT. The CDR3 sequence is 15 residues long. The CDR3: CASSNGVAGNNEQFF. The DNA for the CDR3 is TGTGCCAGCAGTAACGGGGTAGCGGGAAACAATGAGCAGTTCTTC.

This chain connects TRBV7-2 to TRBJ1-4; no definite D call. Per the germline V gene, CDR1 is SGHTA and CDR2 is FQGNSA. Trimming removed 3 bases from V and 5 bases from J, with 7 bases in between. This CDR3 spans 13 amino acids. The CDR3 DNA sequence: TGTGCCAGCAGCTTTAACCGGAATGAAAAACTGTTTTTT. Protein: CASSFNRNEKLFF. The full variable domain, rest sourced from reference TRBV7-2 and TRBJ1-4, is GAGVSQSPSNKVTEKGKDVELRCDPISGHTALYWYRQSLGQGLEFLIYFQGNSAPDKSGLPSDRFSAERTGGSVSTLTIQRTQQEDSAVYLCASSFNRNEKLFFGSGTQLSVL.

There are a few counts of this clonotype. The V and J genes are TRBV28 and TRBJ1-4; perhaps TRBD1 as D (6 bases). V was pared by 7 bases and J by 7 bases, with 13 bases between. CDR3 length equals 13 residues. CDR1 and CDR2 from the germline V gene are MDHEN and SYDVKM. This CDR3 reads CASKGGAGEKLFF. In DNA form, the CDR3 reads TGTGCCAGCAAGGGGGGCGCGGGTGAAAAACTGTTTTTT.

This clonotype was seen many times. The V gene is TRBV28, the J gene TRBJ1-2; TRBD1 might be the D (5 bases). The CDR3 runs 19 residues. V was clipped by 5 bases and J by 4 bases, with 29 bases between them. Germline-derived CDR1 and CDR2 are MDHEN and SYDVKM. CDR3 bases: TGTGCCAGCAGTCGCCCGCCCGGGACGGCGGCATTGATGGTCTATGGCTACACCTTC. It specifies CASSRPPGTAALMVYGYTF.

The gene calls are TRBV18 and TRBJ2-2; D is ambiguous. Germline V gives CDR1 KGHSH, CDR2 LQKENI. The CDR3 consists of 16 residues. The germline V and J ends were trimmed by 2 bases and 1 base, with 11 bases remaining between them. This CDR3 reads CASSPDSTVNTGELFF. The CDR3, as DNA: TGTGCCAGCTCACCAGACTCTACAGTGAACACCGGGGAGCTGTTTTTT.

This clonotype was picked up many times. This sequence joins TRBV6-5 and TRBJ1-1, with 7 bases that match TRBD1. Losses at the gene ends were 0 bases for V and 1 base for J; bases not matched to a gene: 5. The germline CDR1 and CDR2 sequences are MNHEY and SVGAGI. The CDR3 is made up of 16 amino acids. The CDR3 DNA reads TGTGCCAGCAGTTACTCGACAGGGTCAGGGAACACTGAAGCTTTCTTT. Amino acids: CASSYSTGSGNTEAFF.

Ten or more counts support this clonotype. J is TRBJ2-2 and V is TRBV6-4, with 7 positions matching TRBD2. Germline assignment: CDR1 MRHNA and CDR2 SNTAGT. The V gene end was trimmed by 6 bases and the J gene end by 4 bases; junction bases not matched to a gene: 2. The CDR3 loop spans 13 amino acids. The chain's CDR3 is CASSLAATGELFF. The CDR3 DNA sequence: TGTGCCAGCAGCCTAGCGGCCACCGGGGAGCTGTTTTTT.

This clonotype has only a few counts. The rearrangement uses TRBV7-9 and TRBJ2-7; tentatively, D is TRBD2 (6 bases). The germline V gene encodes CDR1 SEHNR and CDR2 FQNEAQ (reference sequence). The CDR3 has 13 residues. V lost 5 bases and J lost 1, with 9 bases in between. CDR3 DNA sequence: TGTGCCAGCAGCCTTGGGAGGTCCTACGAGCAGTACTTC. This translates into CASSLGRSYEQYF. Full variable domain (remainder filled in from reference TRBV7-9 and TRBJ2-7): DTGVSQNPRHKITKRGQNVTFRCDPISEHNRLYWYRQTLGQGPEFLTYFQNEAQLEKSRLLSDRFSAERPKGSFSTLEIQRTEQGDSAMYLCASSLGRSYEQYFGPGTRLTVT.

This clonotype came up many times. This chain links TRBV29-1 with TRBJ1-2; 9 nucleotides agree with TRBD1. The trim removed 4 bases at V and 5 bases at J, leaving 5 bases unmatched. There are 13 residues in the CDR3. Germline V gene data show CDR1 as SQVTM and CDR2 as ANQGSEA. The CDR3 spells CSVGWTGVYGYTF. The CDR3 DNA sequence: TGCAGCGTTGGGTGGACAGGGGTATATGGCTACACCTTC. The full variable domain, in which reference TRBV29-1 and TRBJ1-2 provide the parts outside the CDR3, is SAVISQKPSRDICQRGTSLTIQCQVDSQVTMMFWYRQQPGQSLTLIATANQGSEATYESGFVIDKFPISRPNLTFSTLTVSNMSPEDSSIYLCSVGWTGVYGYTFGSGTRLTVV.

The V and J genes are TRBV6-5 and TRBJ1-6; TRBD1 is a possible D gene (6 bases). Between the trimmed V and J ends, which lost 2 bases and 10 bases, there was a span of 15 bases. Looked up from germline, CDR1 is MNHEY and CDR2 is SVGAGI. This CDR3 is built from 15 residues. As DNA, the CDR3 is TGTGCCAGCAGTTACCAAGGGGGATATGGGTCACCCCTCCACTTT. Translation gives CASSYQGGYGSPLHF.

The rearrangement uses TRBV19 and TRBJ1-2, with D possibly being TRBD1 (6 bases). This CDR3 contains 11 residues. Trimming shortened V by 3 bases and J by 8 bases, and 7 bases separated the two germline ends. Looked up from germline, CDR1 is LNHDA and CDR2 is SQIVND (reference sequence). The chain's CDR3 is CASSIGGGYTF. Written as DNA, the CDR3 is TGTGCCAGTAGTATTGGGGGCGGCTACACCTTC.

The chain couples TRBV5-1 to TRBJ2-1, with a tentative D call TRBD2 (5 bases). CDR3 size: 17 residues. The germline V gene has CDR1 SGHRS and CDR2 YFSETQ. Trimming took off 4 bases at V and 0 bases at J, with 17 bases between the two ends. As DNA, the CDR3 is TGCGCCAGCAGCCTTTCAAGGACTTTCCCCTCCTACAATGAGCAGTTCTTC. It yields the protein CASSLSRTFPSYNEQFF. Full variable domain (rest looked up from reference TRBV5-1 and TRBJ2-1): KAGVTQTPRYLIKTRGQQVTLSCSPISGHRSVSWYQQTPGQGLQFLFEYFSETQRNKGNFPGRFSGRQFSNSRSEMNVSTLELGDSALYLCASSLSRTFPSYNEQFFGPGTRLTVL.

This clonotype was counted between two and nine times. The V and J genes are TRBV20-1 and TRBJ2-1; a weak D match, TRBD2 (5 bases). From germline, CDR1 is DFQATT and CDR2 SNEGSKA (reference sequence). V gave up 3 bases and J gave up 0 bases, with 12 bases separating them. The CDR3 covers 15 residues. CDR3 sequence: CSARDVGSSYNEQFF. The CDR3 DNA follows: TGCAGTGCTAGGGACGTGGGGAGCTCCTACAATGAGCAGTTCTTC.

The chain is built from TRBV29-1 and TRBJ1-5; 8 bases are a match to TRBD1. With 5 bases clipped from V and 7 bases from J, the junction kept 10 bases outside the gene matches. The CDR3 is 14 residues long. The germline V gene has CDR1 SQVTM and CDR2 ANQGSEA. Written as DNA, the CDR3 is TGCAGCGTTTCAAGTGCAGGGGGCCAGCAGCCCCAGCATTTT. Translation gives CSVSSAGGQQPQHF. The full variable domain, its missing parts supplied by reference TRBV29-1 and TRBJ1-5, is SAVISQKPSRDICQRGTSLTIQCQVDSQVTMMFWYRQQPGQSLTLIATANQGSEATYESGFVIDKFPISRPNLTFSTLTVSNMSPEDSSIYLCSVSSAGGQQPQHFGDGTRLSIL.

The sample holds many counts of this clonotype. V and J are TRBV7-9 and TRBJ2-3; TRBD2 matches 8 bases. The CDR3 runs to 18 residues. Germline V gene sequence: CDR1 SEHNR, CDR2 FQNEAQ (reference sequence). V was clipped by 5 bases and J by 4 bases; unmatched bases: 17. CDR3 sequence reads: CASSHPLRGGPIADTQYF. CDR3 in DNA: TGTGCCAGCAGCCACCCCCTCCGGGGGGGGCCCATCGCAGATACGCAGTATTTT.

V gene TRBV7-9 combines with J gene TRBJ2-3; D may be TRBD1 (5 bases). The CDR3 has 14 residues. Germline loops: CDR1 SEHNR, CDR2 FQNEAQ (reference sequence). Trimming pared 2 bases from V and 3 bases from J, leaving 9 bases between. The CDR3 sequence is CASSLQGSTDTQYF. The CDR3 DNA sequence: TGTGCCAGCAGCTTACAGGGTTCAACAGATACGCAGTATTTT.

The chain uses TRBV12-3 or TRBV12-4 and TRBJ1-5; D remains unclear. V was cut by 6 bases and J by 5 bases, with 14 bases left in between. This CDR3 has 14 residues. CDR3 bases: TGTGCCAGCAGGGCGCGGCAGGTCGATCAGCCCCAGCATTTT. This gives the protein CASRARQVDQPQHF.

This clonotype was seen only a few times. The chain joins TRBV29-1 to TRBJ1-1, with D perhaps TRBD1 (6 bases). The V gene lost 7 bases and the J gene lost 1 base, with 16 bases spanning the gap. This CDR3 is 14 amino acids long. CDR1 and CDR2 (germline): SQVTM, ANQGSEA. The CDR3 loop reads CSAPKGGANTEAFF. The CDR3 DNA sequence: TGCAGCGCTCCCAAGGGGGGGGCGAACACTGAAGCTTTCTTT.

This clonotype was detected a few times. The J gene is TRBJ1-6, the V gene TRBV6-6; D unclear. Trimming removed 2 bases from V and 8 bases from J, with 13 bases in between. This CDR3 region has 15 residues. From germline, CDR1 is MNHNY and CDR2 SVGAGI (reference sequence). In DNA, the CDR3 is TGTGCCAGCAGTTACGCTCTTCGAAAAGATTCACCCCTCCACTTT. Translating it yields CASSYALRKDSPLHF.

This clonotype has only a few counts. V gene TRBV5-1 combines with J gene TRBJ2-7; TRBD1 matches at 7 bases. The CDR3 runs 12 residues. Germline-derived CDR1 and CDR2 are SGHRS and YFSETQ. Trimming removed 3 bases from V and 6 bases from J; junction bases left unmatched: 3. The CDR3 spells CASSSRDSEQYF. The CDR3 coding sequence is TGCGCCAGCAGCTCACGGGACAGCGAGCAGTACTTC.